This T cell receptor (beta chain) emerged from a study of T cell responses to AZD1222 COVID-19 vaccine. Note on this clone: Antigen specificity is unknown.

Using immunoSEQ multiplex PCR, the repertoire was profiled, and TCRdb retains in-frame clones only, with some absent. The sample carries 140,000 to 150,000 clones, more than 85% recorded once. Study-wide findings and caveats: With dominance at 160-218 and 743-854, vaccine-associated CD4 TCRs spanned spike.

Germline assignment: CDR1 MNHNY and CDR2 SVGAGI (reference sequence). CDR3 length: 18 amino acids. V was cut by 5 bases and J by 8 bases, with 28 bases left in between. The starting material was peripheral blood, obtained 28 days after the second AZD1222 dose. The receptor was isolated from an adult who received the AZD1222 COVID-19 vaccine. This chain connects TRBV6-6 to TRBJ1-5; weak D call: TRBD1 (5 bases). The CDR3 DNA reads as TGTGCCAGCAGTCCCACAATCCGGGGGACCCCCGAGTCGGAGCCCCAGCATTTT. This encodes CASSPTIRGTPESEPQHF.